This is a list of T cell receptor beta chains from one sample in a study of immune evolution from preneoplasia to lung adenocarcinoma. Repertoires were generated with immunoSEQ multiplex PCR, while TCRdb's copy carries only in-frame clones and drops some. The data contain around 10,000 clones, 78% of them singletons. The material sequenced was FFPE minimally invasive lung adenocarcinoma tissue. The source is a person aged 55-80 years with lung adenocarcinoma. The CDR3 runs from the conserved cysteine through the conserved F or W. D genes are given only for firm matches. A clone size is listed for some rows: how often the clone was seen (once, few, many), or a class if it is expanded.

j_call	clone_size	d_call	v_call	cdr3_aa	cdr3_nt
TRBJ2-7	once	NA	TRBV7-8	CASSLGGSNSYEQYF	TGTGCCAGCAGCTTAGGGGGCAGCAATTCCTACGAGCAGTACTTC
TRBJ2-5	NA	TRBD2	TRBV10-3	CAISGLAEQETQYF	TGTGCCATCAGCGGACTAGCGGAACAAGAGACCCAGTACTTC
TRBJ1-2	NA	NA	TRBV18	CASSPLTGGTRNYGYTF	TGTGCCAGCTCACCACTGACCGGCGGGACAAGGAACTATGGCTACACCTTC
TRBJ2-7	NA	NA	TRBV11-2	CASSPTLSRYEQYF	TGTGCCAGCAGCCCAACATTGAGCAGGTACGAGCAGTACTTC
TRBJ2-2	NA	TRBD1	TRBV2	CASSEVSQGVGTGELFF	TGTGCCAGCAGTGAAGTCTCACAGGGGGTGGGCACCGGGGAGCTGTTTTTT
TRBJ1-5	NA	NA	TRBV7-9	CASSLEGSNQPQHF	TGTGCCAGCAGCTTAGAGGGTAGCAATCAGCCCCAGCATTTT
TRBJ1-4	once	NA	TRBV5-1	CASSSAGTEKLFF	TGCGCCAGCAGCTCCGCAGGGACCGAAAAACTGTTTTTT
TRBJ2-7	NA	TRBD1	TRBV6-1	CASSEAYSQGANEQYF	TGTGCCAGCAGTGAAGCGTACTCACAGGGGGCAAACGAGCAGTACTTC
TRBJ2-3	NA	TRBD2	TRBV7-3	CASSPFLAGSTDTQYF	TGTGCCAGCAGCCCCTTCCTAGCGGGCAGCACAGATACGCAGTATTTT
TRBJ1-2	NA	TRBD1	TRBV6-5	CASGGTGDAYGYTF	TGTGCCAGCGGGGGGACAGGGGATGCCTATGGCTACACCTTC
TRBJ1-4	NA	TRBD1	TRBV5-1	CASSLQGANEKLFF	TGCGCCAGCAGCTTACAGGGGGCGAATGAAAAACTGTTTTTT
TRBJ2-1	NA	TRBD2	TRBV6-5	CASSSPGGGYNEQFF	TGTGCCAGCAGTTCTCCGGGGGGAGGGTACAATGAGCAGTTCTTC
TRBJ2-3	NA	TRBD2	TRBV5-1	CASGTSGGALDTQYF	TGCGCCAGCGGGACTAGCGGGGGGGCCTTAGATACGCAGTATTTT
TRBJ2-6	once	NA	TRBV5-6	CASSFRVGANVLTF	TGTGCCAGCAGCTTCCGTGTTGGGGCCAACGTCCTGACTTTC
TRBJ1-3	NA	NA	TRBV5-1	CASSLTGSGNTIYF	TGCGCCAGCAGCTTGACAGGGAGCGGAAACACCATATATTTT
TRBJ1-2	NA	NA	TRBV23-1	CASSLPMTGWSYGYTF	TGCGCCAGCAGTCTCCCGATGACAGGATGGAGCTATGGCTACACCTTC
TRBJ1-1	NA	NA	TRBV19	CASSVEGMRAFF	TGTGCCAGTAGTGTGGAAGGGATGCGAGCTTTCTTT
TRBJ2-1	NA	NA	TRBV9	CASSVVPPEGRVGEQFF	TGTGCCAGCAGCGTAGTGCCCCCGGAGGGCCGGGTTGGTGAGCAGTTCTTC
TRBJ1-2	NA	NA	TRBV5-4	CASSLGVDGYGYTF	TGTGCCAGCAGCTTGGGGGTCGATGGCTATGGCTACACCTTC
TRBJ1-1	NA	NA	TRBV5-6	CASSLERGEAFF	TGTGCCAGCAGCTTGGAGCGGGGTGAAGCTTTCTTT
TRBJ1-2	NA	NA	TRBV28	CASSSTAPAGYTF	TGTGCCAGCAGTTCGACAGCCCCCGCGGGCTACACCTTC
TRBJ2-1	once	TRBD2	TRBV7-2	CASGQGAGGKDEQFF	TGTGCCAGCGGGCAAGGGGCGGGAGGGAAAGATGAGCAGTTCTTC
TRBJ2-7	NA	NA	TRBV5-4	CASSLGQASSYEQYF	TGTGCCAGCAGCTTAGGCCAGGCAAGCTCCTACGAGCAGTACTTC
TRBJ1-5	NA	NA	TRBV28	CASSLRRLNQPQHF	TGTGCCAGCAGTTTACGCCGGCTAAATCAGCCCCAGCATTTT
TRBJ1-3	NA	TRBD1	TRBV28	CASSSTSGGRSSGNTIYF	TGTGCCAGCAGCAGTACCTCAGGGGGCCGGAGCTCTGGAAACACCATATATTTT
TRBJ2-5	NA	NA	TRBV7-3	CASSLSGGAETQYF	TGTGCCAGCAGCTTAAGTGGGGGGGCGGAGACCCAGTACTTC
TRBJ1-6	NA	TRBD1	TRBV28	CASSLLPGQHNSPLHF	TGTGCCAGCAGCTTGCTTCCGGGACAGCATAATTCACCCCTCCACTTT